This paragraph covers one T cell receptor (beta chain) sequence. This record comes from a study of blood T cell repertoires in COVID-19. On the study more broadly: COVID-19 samples from acute and convalescent phases originated in the United States, Italy and Spain. Sample material is recorded as cDNA or gDNA derived from T cells, B-cell-depleted T cells, or PBMCs.

Sequencing used immunoSEQ multiplex PCR; TCRdb keeps in-frame clones, though not all of them. The table shows about 170,000 clones, with roughly 90% occurring only once. The CDR3 runs to 16 residues. Participants reported their clinical history, and cohort assignment relied on those reports. The study counted Cohort 3 donors as recovered given two negative PCRs, clearance, or symptom resolution. J is TRBJ2-1 and V is TRBV21-1; TRBD1 was called by the table and not checked on the DNA. TRBV21-1 is marked as a pseudogene. Input material: PBMCs or T cells enriched from blood (not recorded which). The clonotype originates from a young woman who had recovered from COVID-19. This CDR3 is CASSKGQAVPHNEQFF. CDR3 DNA sequence: TGTGCCAGCAGCAAAGGTCAGGCAGTACCTCACAATGAGCAGTTCTTC.